The present T cell receptor (beta chain) was sequenced within a study of cytomegalovirus exposure and HLA in healthy donors. Looking at the study overall: The Caucasian-associated ancestry cluster held over 80% of 350 to 450 genotyped donors.

Regarding the study as a whole: No immune exposure information besides CMV serostatus was available. Most CMV-associated TCR beta chains appeared HLA-restricted in a later analysis. Most TCR sequences showed up rarely, but some public TCRs showed up in many donors.

Primers included in the PCR were 60 Vbeta and 13 Jbeta primers. TCRdb keeps only in-frame clones here, not all; method: immunoSEQ multiplex PCR. The sample lists tens of thousands of clones, roughly 80% occurring once. This CDR3 is built from 20 residues. After removal of 0 bases from V and 3 bases from J, the junction contained 14 bases not matched to a gene. Per germline, CDR1 SGHRS and CDR2 YFSETQ. There are a few counts of this clone. Its antigen is not identified. The sequenced material came from PBMCs. The chain joins TRBV5-1 to TRBJ2-3; 12 nucleotides align to TRBD2. This receptor was identified in a man aged 25 to 40 in good health and CMV-seronegative. The CDR3 is CASSLGGPSGGAFWTDTQYF. In DNA form, the CDR3 reads TGCGCCAGCAGCTTGGGAGGGCCTAGCGGGGGGGCATTTTGGACAGATACGCAGTATTTT.